Shown below are 25 T cell receptor beta chains from a single sample sequenced in a study of OX40 agonist ivuxolimab in advanced cancers. Profiled with immunoSEQ multiplex PCR; TCRdb holds only in-frame clones, not every one. This sample yields some 39,000 clones, of which more than 70% are seen a single time; under 4% belongs to the top ten. The sample in question was CD4+ or CD8+ T cells sorted from blood, obtained in a trial of the OX40 agonist ivuxolimab. These receptors all stem from an adult with an advanced solid tumor such as melanoma, head and neck, liver or kidney cancer.

The chain recombines TRBV9 with TRBJ2-7; 7 bases map to TRBD1. The V gene end was trimmed by 2 bases and the J gene end by 4 bases; junction bases not matched to a gene: 9. The CDR3 loop spans 15 amino acids. Germline CDR1 reads SGDLS; CDR2 reads YYNGEE. The chain's CDR3 is CASSVTGTDAYEQYF. The CDR3 DNA is TGTGCCAGCAGCGTCACCGGGACAGACGCTTACGAGCAGTACTTC.

V is TRBV7-2 and J is TRBJ2-6; D is ambiguous. V dropped 1 base and J dropped 0 bases, with 4 bases sitting between them. The CDR3 runs to 15 residues. Per the germline V gene, CDR1 is SGHTA and CDR2 is FQGNSA. The CDR3 sequence: CASSLVHSGANVLTF. CDR3 nucleotide sequence: TGTGCCAGCAGCTTAGTACACTCTGGGGCCAACGTCCTGACTTTC.

The chain couples TRBV18 to TRBJ2-3, with 10 bases aligning to TRBD2. The J segment lost 6 bases and the V segment lost 5 bases, leaving 8 bases of the junction unmatched. Germline loops: CDR1 KGHSH, CDR2 LQKENI. CDR3 length: 15 amino acids. The CDR3, as DNA: TGTGCCAGCTCAAGACTAGCGGGTGGTTCGGATACGCAGTATTTT. Residues: CASSRLAGGSDTQYF.

The genes are TRBV11-2 and TRBJ1-1; TRBD1 might be the D (5 bases). CDR3 length: 14 residues. Germline CDR1 SGHAT, CDR2 FQNNGV. Between the trimmed V and J ends, which lost 8 bases and 1 base, there was a span of 14 bases. CDR3 region: CASVRGRTNTEAFF. In nucleotides, the CDR3 is TGTGCCAGCGTCCGGGGCAGAACGAACACTGAAGCTTTCTTT.

V and J are TRBV14 and TRBJ2-7, with TRBD1 identical over 9 bases. The CDR3 runs to 15 residues. Germline CDR1 and CDR2: SGHDN and FVKESK. V shed 5 bases, J shed 6 bases, and the junction held 11 bases outside the gene matches. The CDR3 sequence: CASSTRDRVVFEQYF. CDR3 sequence (DNA): TGTGCCAGCAGCACCCGGGACAGGGTTGTCTTCGAGCAGTACTTC.

This chain uses TRBV7-9 with TRBJ2-7; D possibly corresponds to TRBD2 (6 bases). V shed 5 bases and J shed 6 bases, with 20 bases lying between them. Germline V CDR1 and CDR2: SEHNR, FQNEAQ (reference sequence). This CDR3 has 15 amino acids. CDR3 sequence reads: CASSSTGLRVREQYF. The CDR3 coding sequence is TGTGCCAGCAGCAGTACGGGACTCAGGGTTCGCGAGCAGTACTTC.

The genes are TRBV19 and TRBJ2-5, with D possibly being TRBD2 (5 bases). The CDR3 totals 15 residues. In germline, CDR1 is LNHDA, CDR2 SQIVND (reference sequence). V was pared by 3 bases and J by 4 bases, with 15 bases between. CDR3 coding DNA: TGTGCCAGTAGTATCAGAGCCCACCGGGGAGAGACCCAGTACTTC. Translation gives CASSIRAHRGETQYF.

This chain uses TRBV27 with TRBJ2-5; 7 bases line up with TRBD1. After removal of 3 bases from V and 4 bases from J, the junction contained 5 bases not matched to a gene. The CDR3 loop spans 14 amino acids. CDR1 and CDR2 (germline): MNHEY, SMNVEV (reference sequence). The DNA for the CDR3 is TGTGCCAGCAGTTTGGAAAGGGGGCGAGAGACCCAGTACTTC. Its protein is CASSLERGRETQYF.

This clone was observed a few times. The rearrangement uses TRBV4-1 and TRBJ1-4; unclear D gene. There are 14 residues in the CDR3. The germline V gene encodes CDR1 MGHRA and CDR2 YSYEKL. Trimming shortened V by 6 bases and J by 8 bases, and 16 bases separated the two germline ends. This CDR3 reads CASSRTALGEKLFF. The CDR3 bases are TGCGCCAGCAGTCGGACCGCCCTAGGGGAAAAACTGTTTTTT.

On this clone itself: Germline and junction disagree at one end, which may indicate a read error. The same CDR3 also results from other DNA sequences found in this sample. The gene calls are TRBV29-1 and TRBJ2-6; possible D gene TRBD2, 6 bases. The CDR3 has 15 amino acids. Looked up from germline, CDR1 is SQVTM and CDR2 is ANQGSEA. CDR3: CSVEVGGSGANVLTF. The CDR3 DNA reads TGCAGCGTCGAAGTGGGGGGCTCTGGGGCCAACGTCCTGACTTTC.

The rearrangement links TRBV18 to TRBJ1-5, with TRBD1 matching over 7 bases. J was trimmed by 4 bases and V by 0 bases; bases with no gene match: 6. Germline CDR1 and CDR2: KGHSH and LQKENI. This CDR3 comprises 16 residues. The CDR3 is CASSPPSGTVNQPQHF. The DNA for the CDR3 is TGTGCCAGCTCACCACCCTCCGGGACAGTGAATCAGCCCCAGCATTTT.

V gene TRBV5-5 combines with J gene TRBJ1-3; no definite D call. The CDR3 covers 15 residues. CDR1 SGHKS and CDR2 YYEKEE come from the germline V gene (reference sequence). With 4 bases removed from V and 0 bases from J, the gap between germline ends came to 11 bases. The CDR3 DNA sequence: TGTGCCAGCAGCCATCGATCCGACTCTGGAAACACCATATATTTT. Its protein is CASSHRSDSGNTIYF.

This clone has just a few counts. The rearrangement links TRBV20-1 to TRBJ1-2, with D unresolved. Germline loops: CDR1 DFQATT, CDR2 SNEGSKA (reference sequence). There are 10 residues in the CDR3. V lost 5 bases and J lost 8, with 9 bases in between. This chain's CDR3 is CSAVFSGYTF. The CDR3 DNA sequence: TGCAGTGCTGTCTTCAGCGGCTACACCTTC.

This sequence joins TRBV27 and TRBJ2-7; D not certain. This CDR3 has 12 amino acids. V was shortened by 5 bases and J by 4 bases, with 9 bases between the two germline ends. Germline V gene lookup returns CDR1 MNHEY and CDR2 SMNVEV (reference sequence). This CDR3 reads CASSRLGYEQYF. CDR3 nucleotides: TGTGCCAGCAGTCGACTGGGTTACGAGCAGTACTTC.

This sequence joins TRBV6-5 and TRBJ1-2; 8 bases are shared with TRBD1. V lost 0 bases and J lost 4; bases outside the gene matches: 4. CDR3 size: 15 residues. The germline CDR1 and CDR2 sequences are MNHEY and SVGAGI. The CDR3: CASSYSRQGTYGYTF. In nucleotides, the CDR3 is TGTGCCAGCAGTTACTCTCGACAGGGGACCTATGGCTACACCTTC.

J is TRBJ2-7 and V is TRBV11-1, with 9 bases matching TRBD2. Germline-derived CDR1 and CDR2 are SGHAT and FQDESV (reference sequence). Trimming took 4 bases from V and 3 from J; bases not matched to a gene: 16. There are 18 residues in the CDR3. The CDR3 reads CASSSQSGRPPSYYEQYF. CDR3 coding DNA: TGTGCCAGCAGCTCTCAGAGCGGGAGGCCCCCATCTTACTACGAGCAGTACTTC.

This rearrangement joins TRBV12-5 to TRBJ2-3; D might be TRBD1 (6 bases). Germline lookup yields CDR1 LGHNT and CDR2 FRNRAP. The V end was cut by 6 bases, the J end by 3 bases, with 13 bases between. The CDR3 contains 14 residues. CDR3 nucleotide sequence: TGTGCTAGTGGCCACAGGGCCGCTACAGATACGCAGTATTTT. It codes for CASGHRAATDTQYF.

This chain joins TRBV21-1 and TRBJ2-5; TRBD2, the table's D call, lacks a check against the DNA. TRBV21-1 is a pseudogene segment. The CDR3 loop spans 13 amino acids. CDR3 sequence reads: CASRGGFQETQYF. The CDR3 DNA follows: TGTGCCAGCAGGGGCGGGTTTCAAGAGACCCAGTACTTC.

This clone appeared a single time. This chain links TRBV6-5 with TRBJ2-7; D is unclear. Germline V CDR1 and CDR2: MNHEY, SVGAGI. V lost 2 bases and J 2 bases, leaving 13 bases between the germline ends. CDR3 size: 15 residues. The CDR3 coding sequence is TGTGCCAGCAGTTACCCTGGCGGACGAACCTACGAGCAGTACTTC. It yields the protein CASSYPGGRTYEQYF.

V and J are TRBV20-1 and TRBJ1-1, with unresolved D. The CDR3 loop spans 11 amino acids. The V and J ends lost 3 bases and 6 bases respectively, with 8 bases between them. The germline V gene has CDR1 DFQATT and CDR2 SNEGSKA (reference sequence). The CDR3 coding sequence is TGCAGTGCTAGGGGGTTGGCTGAAGCTTTCTTT. Its protein product is CSARGLAEAFF.

The rearrangement links TRBV11-2 to TRBJ2-1, with D perhaps TRBD2 (6 bases). Per germline, CDR1 SGHAT and CDR2 FQNNGV. The CDR3 runs 13 residues. The V end lost 5 bases, the J end lost 12 bases, and 17 bases lay between the germline ends. The CDR3, as DNA: TGTGCCAGCAGCCGTGGGACTTTCGATGGGCAGTTCTTC. Its protein product is CASSRGTFDGQFF.

The chain links TRBV2 to TRBJ1-5; D is unresolved. Trimming took off 3 bases at V and 0 bases at J, with 6 bases between the two ends. This CDR3 contains 14 residues. From germline, CDR1 is SNHLY and CDR2 FYNNEI. The CDR3 DNA is TGTGCCAGCAGTGACGAGTATAGCAATCAGCCCCAGCATTTT. Amino acid sequence: CASSDEYSNQPQHF.

For this clone: A much larger clone sits a single nucleotide away, making a read error possible. The gene calls are TRBV4-1 and TRBJ2-6; no clear D. Looked up from germline, CDR1 is MGHRA and CDR2 is YSYEKL. The CDR3 has 14 residues. With 6 bases removed from V and 0 bases from J, the gap between germline ends came to 6 bases. The CDR3 DNA follows: TGCGCCAGCAGTTCCGACTCTGGGGCCAACGTCCTGACTTTC. It yields the protein CASSSDSGANVLTF.

This clone was seen only a few times. The chain joins TRBV28 to TRBJ2-5; 7 bases map to TRBD2. V lost 3 bases to trimming and J lost 1 base; unmatched junction nucleotides: 2. CDR1 is MDHEN, CDR2 SYDVKM, per germline. The CDR3 length is 14 residues. The CDR3 DNA follows: TGTGCCAGCAGTTTGGGAGGGGTCCAAGAGACCCAGTACTTC. Encoded protein: CASSLGGVQETQYF. The full variable domain, its missing parts supplied by reference TRBV28 and TRBJ2-5, is DVKVTQSSRYLVKRTGEKVFLECVQDMDHENMFWYRQDPGLGLRLIYFSYDVKMKEKGDIPEGYSVSREKKERFSLILESASTNQTSMYLCASSLGGVQETQYFGPGTRLLVL.

This chain connects TRBV15 to TRBJ1-1, with TRBD1 as a possible D gene (6 bases). Trimming shortened V by 1 base and J by 4 bases, and 7 bases separated the two germline ends. The length of the CDR3 is 13 residues. Germline V gives CDR1 LNHNV, CDR2 YYDKDF (reference sequence). The DNA for the CDR3 is TGTGCCACCAGCAGAGGAGGGGGCACTGAAGCTTTCTTT. This gives the protein CATSRGGGTEAFF.